Below, 5 T cell receptor beta chains from the same sample are listed, as sequenced in a study of T cell responses to AZD1222 COVID-19 vaccine. TCRdb's table, derived via immunoSEQ multiplex PCR, lists solely in-frame clones and lacks some. The table lists under 140,000 clones, 88% of them singletons. The starting material was peripheral blood, obtained on day 0 of AZD1222 vaccination. The source of these receptors is an adult in good health.

This clone was counted only a few times. The chain employs TRBV4-2 and TRBJ1-2; D remains ambiguous. The V gene lost 4 bases and the J gene lost 6 bases, with 9 bases spanning the gap. Per germline, CDR1 LGHNA and CDR2 YNFKEQ. The CDR3 is made up of 12 amino acids. In DNA, the CDR3 is TGTGCCAGCAGCCTTGGTTCGAATGGCTACACCTTC. Translating it yields CASSLGSNGYTF.

V and J are TRBV11-2 and TRBJ2-7, with D unclear. This CDR3 contains 14 residues. CDR1 is SGHAT, CDR2 FQNNGV, per germline. Trimming pared 2 bases from V and 3 bases from J, leaving 11 bases between. In DNA, the CDR3 is TGTGCCAGCAGCTTACAAGGCGGAGACTACGAGCAGTACTTC. Amino acid sequence: CASSLQGGDYEQYF.

The chain uses TRBV5-1 and TRBJ1-3; possibly TRBD1 for D (5 bases). The CDR3 length is 15 residues. Germline assignment: CDR1 SGHRS and CDR2 YFSETQ. The germline V and J ends were trimmed by 3 bases and 0 bases, with 10 bases remaining between them. The CDR3 region has the DNA TGCGCCAGCAGCTCGGGGGAGGACTCTGGAAACACCATATATTTT. The encoded protein is CASSSGEDSGNTIYF.

This clone appeared once. The chain has TRBV5-6 and TRBJ1-4; TRBD1 is a possible D gene (6 bases). The CDR3 totals 16 residues. Trimming cost V 0 bases and J 8 bases, with 17 bases left between them. Germline CDR1 SGHDT, CDR2 YYEEEE. The CDR3: CASSLAGAGVGEKLFF. The DNA for the CDR3 is TGTGCCAGCAGCTTGGCCGGGGCAGGGGTAGGCGAAAAACTGTTTTTT. Together with reference TRBV5-6 and TRBJ1-4, the CDR3 gives the full variable domain: DAGVTQSPTHLIKTRGQQVTLRCSPKSGHDTVSWYQQALGQGPQFIFQYYEEEERQRGNFPDRFSGHQFPNYSSELNVNALLLGDSALYLCASSLAGAGVGEKLFFGSGTQLSVL.

V and J are TRBV29-1 and TRBJ1-2, with D unclear. Trimming pared 3 bases from V and 3 bases from J, leaving 5 bases between. CDR1 and CDR2 from the germline V gene are SQVTM and ANQGSEA. CDR3 length equals 11 residues. The CDR3 reads CSVEGYYGYTF. CDR3 coding DNA: TGCAGCGTTGAGGGATACTATGGCTACACCTTC.